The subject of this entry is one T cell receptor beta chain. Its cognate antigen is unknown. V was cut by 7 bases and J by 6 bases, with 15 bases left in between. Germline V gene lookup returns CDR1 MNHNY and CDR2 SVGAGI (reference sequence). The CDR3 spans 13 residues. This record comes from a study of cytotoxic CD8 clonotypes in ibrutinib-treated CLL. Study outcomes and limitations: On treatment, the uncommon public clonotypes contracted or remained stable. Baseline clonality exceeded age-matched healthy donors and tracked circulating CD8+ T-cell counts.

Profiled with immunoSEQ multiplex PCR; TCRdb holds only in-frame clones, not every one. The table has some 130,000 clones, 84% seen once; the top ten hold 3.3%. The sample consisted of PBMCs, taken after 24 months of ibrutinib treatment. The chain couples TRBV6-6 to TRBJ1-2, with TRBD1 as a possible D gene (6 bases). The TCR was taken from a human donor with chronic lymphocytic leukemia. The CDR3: CASNRGGTHGYTF. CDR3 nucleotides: TGTGCCAGCAACCGAGGGGGGACCCATGGCTACACCTTC.